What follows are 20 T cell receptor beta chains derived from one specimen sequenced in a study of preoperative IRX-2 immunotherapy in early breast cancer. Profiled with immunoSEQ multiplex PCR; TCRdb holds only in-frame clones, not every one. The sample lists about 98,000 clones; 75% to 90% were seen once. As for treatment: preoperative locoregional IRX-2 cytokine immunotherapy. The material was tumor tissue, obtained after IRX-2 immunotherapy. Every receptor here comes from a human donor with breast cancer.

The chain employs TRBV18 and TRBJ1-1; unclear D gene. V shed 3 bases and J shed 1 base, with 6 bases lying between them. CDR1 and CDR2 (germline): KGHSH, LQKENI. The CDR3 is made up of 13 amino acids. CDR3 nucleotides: TGTGCCAGCTCACCTCAGCCGAACACTGAAGCTTTCTTT. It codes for CASSPQPNTEAFF.

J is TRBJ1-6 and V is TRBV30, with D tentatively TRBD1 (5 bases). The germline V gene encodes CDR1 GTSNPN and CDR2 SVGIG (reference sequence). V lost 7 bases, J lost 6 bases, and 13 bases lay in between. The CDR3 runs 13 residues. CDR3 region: CASSGQVNSPLHF. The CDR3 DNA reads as TGTGCCTCCTCAGGGCAGGTTAATTCACCCCTCCACTTT. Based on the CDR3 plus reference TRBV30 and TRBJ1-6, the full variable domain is SQTIHQWPATLVQPVGSPLSLECTVEGTSNPNLYWYRQAAGRGLQLLFYSVGIGQISSEVPQNLSASRPQDRQFILSSKKLLLSDSGFYLCASSGQVNSPLHFGNGTRLTVT.

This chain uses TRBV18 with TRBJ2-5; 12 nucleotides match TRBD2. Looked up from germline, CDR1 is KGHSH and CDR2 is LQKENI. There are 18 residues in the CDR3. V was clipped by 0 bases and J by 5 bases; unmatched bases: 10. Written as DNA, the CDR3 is TGTGCCAGCTCACCACCGACTAGCGGGAGTAGGAGCGGGGAGACCCAGTACTTC. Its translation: CASSPPTSGSRSGETQYF.

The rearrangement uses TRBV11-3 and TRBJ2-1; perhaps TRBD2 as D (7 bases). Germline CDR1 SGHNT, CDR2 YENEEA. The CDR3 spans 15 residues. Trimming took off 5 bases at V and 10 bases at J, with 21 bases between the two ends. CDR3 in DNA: TGTGCCAGCAGCCGAGGGGGGGAGGGAATAGGCGAGCAGTTCTTC. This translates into CASSRGGEGIGEQFF.

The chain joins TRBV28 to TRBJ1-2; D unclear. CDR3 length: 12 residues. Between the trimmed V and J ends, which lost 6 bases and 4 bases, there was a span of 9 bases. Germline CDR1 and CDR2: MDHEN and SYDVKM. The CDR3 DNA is TGTGCCAGCAGGGGTAGACTCTATGGCTACACCTTC. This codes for CASRGRLYGYTF.

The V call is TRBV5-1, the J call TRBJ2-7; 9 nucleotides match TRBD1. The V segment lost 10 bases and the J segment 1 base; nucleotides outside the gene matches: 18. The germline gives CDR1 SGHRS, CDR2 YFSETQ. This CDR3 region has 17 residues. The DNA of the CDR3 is TGCGCCGGCGACCGGGACAGGGTCGAGTTGACGTCCTACGAGCAGTACTTC. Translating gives CAGDRDRVELTSYEQYF.

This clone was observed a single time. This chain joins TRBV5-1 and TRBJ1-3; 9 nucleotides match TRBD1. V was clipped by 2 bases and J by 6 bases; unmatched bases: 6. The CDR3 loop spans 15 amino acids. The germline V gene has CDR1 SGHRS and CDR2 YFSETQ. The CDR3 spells CASSLTGGVENTIYF. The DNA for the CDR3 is TGCGCCAGCAGCTTAACAGGGGGCGTTGAAAACACCATATATTTT.

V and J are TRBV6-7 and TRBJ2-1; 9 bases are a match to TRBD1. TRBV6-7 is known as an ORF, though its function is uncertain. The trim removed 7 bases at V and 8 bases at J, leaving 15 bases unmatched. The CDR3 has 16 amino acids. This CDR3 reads CASNGRTGASRDEQFF. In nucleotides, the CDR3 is TGTGCCAGCAATGGCCGGACAGGGGCGAGTCGCGATGAGCAGTTCTTC.

This chain's CDR3 is CASSTQDRSYNEQFF. The CDR3, as DNA: TGTGCCAGCAGCACACAGGATCGGTCCTACAATGAGCAGTTCTTC. The rearrangement joins TRBV7-5 to TRBJ2-1; the D call TRBD1 from the table was never checked on the DNA. TRBV7-5 is flagged as a pseudogene. The CDR3 spans 15 residues.

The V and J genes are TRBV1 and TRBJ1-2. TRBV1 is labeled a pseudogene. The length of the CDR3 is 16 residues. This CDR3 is CASSQVEVGRIYGYTF. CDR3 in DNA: TGCGCCAGCAGCCAAGTTGAGGTCGGGCGGATATATGGCTACACCTTC.

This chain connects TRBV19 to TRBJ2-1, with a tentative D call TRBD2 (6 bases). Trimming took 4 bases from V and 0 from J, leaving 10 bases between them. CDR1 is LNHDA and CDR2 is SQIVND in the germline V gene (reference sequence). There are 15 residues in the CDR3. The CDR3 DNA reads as TGTGCCAGTAGTAAGGCCGGGAGCTCCTACAATGAGCAGTTCTTC. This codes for CASSKAGSSYNEQFF.

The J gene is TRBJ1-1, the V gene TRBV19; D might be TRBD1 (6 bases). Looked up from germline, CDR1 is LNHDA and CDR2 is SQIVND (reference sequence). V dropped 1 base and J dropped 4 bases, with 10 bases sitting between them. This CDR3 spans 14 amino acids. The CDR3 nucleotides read TGTGCCAGTAGTATAGTCAGGGGTAGCACTGAAGCTTTCTTT. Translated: CASSIVRGSTEAFF.

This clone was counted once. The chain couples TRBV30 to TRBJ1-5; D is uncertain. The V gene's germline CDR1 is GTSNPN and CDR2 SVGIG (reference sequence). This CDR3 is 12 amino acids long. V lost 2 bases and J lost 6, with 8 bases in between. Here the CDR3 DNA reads TGTGCCTGGAGTAACAAAATTCAGCCCCAGCATTTT. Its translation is CAWSNKIQPQHF.

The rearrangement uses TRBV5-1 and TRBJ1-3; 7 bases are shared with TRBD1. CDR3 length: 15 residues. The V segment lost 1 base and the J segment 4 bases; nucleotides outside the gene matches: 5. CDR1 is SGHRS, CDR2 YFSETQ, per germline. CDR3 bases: TGCGCCAGCAGCTTGAACGACAGGGAAGGAAACACCATATATTTT. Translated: CASSLNDREGNTIYF. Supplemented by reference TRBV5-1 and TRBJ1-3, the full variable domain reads KAGVTQTPRYLIKTRGQQVTLSCSPISGHRSVSWYQQTPGQGLQFLFEYFSETQRNKGNFPGRFSGRQFSNSRSEMNVSTLELGDSALYLCASSLNDREGNTIYFGEGSWLTVV.

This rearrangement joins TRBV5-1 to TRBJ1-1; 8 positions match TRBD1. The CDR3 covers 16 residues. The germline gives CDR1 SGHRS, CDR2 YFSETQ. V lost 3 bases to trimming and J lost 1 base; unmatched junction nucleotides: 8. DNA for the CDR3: TGCGCCAGCAGCTGGGACAGGAGAGATACGAACACTGAAGCTTTCTTT. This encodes CASSWDRRDTNTEAFF.

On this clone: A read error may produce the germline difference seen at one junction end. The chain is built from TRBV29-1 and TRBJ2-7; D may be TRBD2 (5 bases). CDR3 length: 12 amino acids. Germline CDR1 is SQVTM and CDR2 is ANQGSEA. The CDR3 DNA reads TGCAGCGTTGACGCGGGCTCTGGGAGTTTCCACTTC. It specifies CSVDAGSGSFHF.

CDR3 nucleotides: TGTGCCAGCAGCTTATCTAGGAGCACAGATACGCAGTATTTT. It codes for CASSLSRSTDTQYF. The gene calls are TRBV11-3 and TRBJ2-3, with unresolved D. Trimming took 2 bases from V and 0 from J, leaving 6 bases between them. The CDR3 runs 14 residues. Germline lookup yields CDR1 SGHNT and CDR2 YENEEA.

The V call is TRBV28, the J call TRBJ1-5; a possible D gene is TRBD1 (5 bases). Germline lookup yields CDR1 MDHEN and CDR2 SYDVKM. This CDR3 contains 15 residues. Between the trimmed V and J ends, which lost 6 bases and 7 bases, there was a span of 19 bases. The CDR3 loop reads CASSPPGVVGQPQHF. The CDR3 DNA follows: TGTGCCAGCAGCCCCCCGGGGGTAGTGGGGCAGCCCCAGCATTTT. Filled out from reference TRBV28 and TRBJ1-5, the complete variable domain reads DVKVTQSSRYLVKRTGEKVFLECVQDMDHENMFWYRQDPGLGLRLIYFSYDVKMKEKGDIPEGYSVSREKKERFSLILESASTNQTSMYLCASSPPGVVGQPQHFGDGTRLSIL.

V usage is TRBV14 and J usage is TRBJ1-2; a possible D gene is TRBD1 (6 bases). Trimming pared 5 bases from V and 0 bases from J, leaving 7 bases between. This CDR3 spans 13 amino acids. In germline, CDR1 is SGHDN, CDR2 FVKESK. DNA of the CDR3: TGTGCCAGCAGCAGGGGGGCTAACTATGGCTACACCTTC. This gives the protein CASSRGANYGYTF.

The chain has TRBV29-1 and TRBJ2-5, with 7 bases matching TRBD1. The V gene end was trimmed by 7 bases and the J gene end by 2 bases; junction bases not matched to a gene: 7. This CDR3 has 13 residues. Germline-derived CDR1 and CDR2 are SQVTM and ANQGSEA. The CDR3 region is CSDLTGAQETQYF. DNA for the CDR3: TGCAGCGATTTAACAGGGGCGCAAGAGACCCAGTACTTC.